The TCR beta chain under discussion was sequenced for a study of CD4 T cells in relation to SARS-CoV-2 and coronaviruses. The overall study: Negative control cultures got HIV-1 Nef peptides or no peptide. Findings and caveats of the study: In around two thirds of donors, memory CD4+ clonotypes crossrecognized SARS-CoV-2 and at least one common cold coronavirus spike.

CD4+ T cells from unexposed donors were obtained before the COVID-19 pandemic (2011-2018). Isolation of CD4+ T cells took place after approximately eleven days in culture. Note on this clone: Its antigen is unidentified.

Using immunoSEQ multiplex PCR, the repertoire was profiled, and TCRdb retains in-frame clones only, with some absent. This sample has tens of thousands of clones, with less than 80% found just once. V lost 5 bases and J lost 1, with 14 bases in between. CDR3 length equals 15 residues. Germline V gives CDR1 SGHAT, CDR2 FQNNGV. The genes are TRBV11-2 and TRBJ2-5; the D gene is possibly TRBD1 (5 bases). Source material: CD4+ T cells from PBMCs, cultured in vitro. The TCR originated in a human donor in good health. CDR3 in DNA: TGTGCCAGCAGCGGGATGGGGCTTAGCCAAGAGACCCAGTACTTC. Amino acid sequence: CASSGMGLSQETQYF.